These 14 T cell receptor beta chains originate from one sample sequenced in a study of a mutant IDH1 vaccine in newly diagnosed glioma. Time point meaning: week 11, during vaccination. Every single dose of the vaccine, 300 ug of mutant IDH1 20-mer peptide, came with topical imiquimod. Some clones are missing from TCRdb's copy, which holds only in-frame ones; the method was immunoSEQ multiplex PCR. Found here are roughly 120,000 clones, about four fifths of them singletons; the top ten hold under 7%. These TCRs' antigens remain unknown. This material consisted of PBMCs, taken from a glioma patient whose treatment included an IDH1 peptide vaccine. The source of these receptors is a middle-aged man with glioma.

The rearrangement joins TRBV11-3 to TRBJ2-1; D is unclear. Germline V CDR1 and CDR2: SGHNT, YENEEA. Trimming left V 8 bases short and J 5 bases short, with 10 bases between. CDR3 length equals 12 residues. Here the CDR3 reads CASGRLDNEQFF. CDR3 DNA: TGTGCCAGCGGTCGTCTCGACAATGAGCAGTTCTTC.

V gene TRBV14 combines with J gene TRBJ1-6, with 10 bases fitting TRBD1. This CDR3 region has 14 residues. Germline trimming cut 9 bases from V and 15 bases from J; bases unmatched to any gene: 14. Per the germline V gene, CDR1 is SGHDN and CDR2 is FVKESK. Written as DNA, the CDR3 is TGTGCCAGTTCACCGGGACAGGGGTTTTCTGGCCTCCACTTT. Translating it yields CASSPGQGFSGLHF.

This chain joins TRBV5-4 and TRBJ2-5; 8 bases line up with TRBD1. The CDR3 runs 15 residues. Germline loops: CDR1 SGHNT, CDR2 YYREEE (reference sequence). V lost 4 bases, J lost 7 bases, and 12 bases stayed unmatched. The CDR3 loop is CASSQGAGGDGTQYF. The CDR3 DNA reads as TGTGCCAGCAGCCAGGGGGCAGGGGGCGACGGGACCCAGTACTTC.

The genes are TRBV7-8 and TRBJ1-6; 8 nucleotides align to TRBD1. J gave up 0 bases and V 5 bases, and 6 bases lay outside the gene matches. The CDR3 runs 17 residues. Germline CDR1 reads SGHVS; CDR2 reads FQNEAQ. CDR3: CASSARQGSSYNSPLHF. The DNA for the CDR3 is TGTGCCAGCAGCGCCCGACAGGGGAGCTCCTATAATTCACCCCTCCACTTT.

This clone is a singleton in its sample. The rearrangement uses TRBV5-1 and TRBJ2-2, with no clear D. V dropped 7 bases and J dropped 7 bases, with 11 bases sitting between them. The CDR3 extends over 12 amino acids. In germline, CDR1 is SGHRS, CDR2 YFSETQ. CDR3 DNA: TGCGCCAGCCTCAGCGTGGGCGGGGAGCTGTTTTTT. Translated, it gives CASLSVGGELFF.

The chain employs TRBV7-9 and TRBJ1-5; D ambiguous. The length of the CDR3 is 12 residues. With 1 base removed from V and 10 bases from J, the gap between germline ends came to 8 bases. The germline V gene has CDR1 SEHNR and CDR2 FQNEAQ (reference sequence). CDR3 in amino acids: CASSLDVQPQHF. In DNA, the CDR3 is TGTGCCAGCAGCTTAGATGTTCAACCCCAGCATTTT.

The chain has TRBV6-1 and TRBJ1-6; no clear D gene. This CDR3 region has 13 residues. Germline V lookup: CDR1 MNHNS, CDR2 SASEGT. Trimming pared 8 bases from V and 8 bases from J, leaving 13 bases between. The CDR3 DNA reads TGTGCCAGCGGTACCGATCGGGATTCACCCCTCCACTTT. Translation: CASGTDRDSPLHF.

This sequence joins TRBV6-6 and TRBJ1-5; D might be TRBD1 (6 bases). Per germline, CDR1 MNHNY and CDR2 SVGAGI (reference sequence). V lost 6 bases to trimming and J lost 7 bases, with 19 bases between them. The length of the CDR3 is 15 residues. The CDR3 nucleotides read TGTGCCAGCAGCAGTCGACCACAGGGAGCCCAGCCCCAGCATTTT. This codes for CASSSRPQGAQPQHF.

This rearrangement joins TRBV5-4 to TRBJ2-3, with a weak D call TRBD1 (5 bases). CDR1 is SGHNT and CDR2 is YYREEE in the germline V gene (reference sequence). Trimming left V 9 bases short and J 1 base short, with 9 bases between. This CDR3 has 12 residues. Here the CDR3 reads CATTGRTDTQYF. CDR3 nucleotides: TGTGCCACCACAGGTCGCACAGATACGCAGTATTTT.

This clone turned up a few times. CDR3 protein: CASRQDTGTASYEQYF. The CDR3 DNA reads TGTGCCAGCAGACAAGACACCGGGACAGCAAGCTACGAGCAGTACTTC. This sequence joins TRBV6-6 and TRBJ2-7; 7 nucleotides align to TRBD1. Trimming removed 6 bases from V and 3 bases from J; junction bases left unmatched: 14. Germline V gene sequence: CDR1 MNHNY, CDR2 SVGAGI (reference sequence). The CDR3 sequence is 16 residues long.

The gene calls are TRBV9 and TRBJ2-1; 7 nucleotides line up with TRBD1. The CDR3 spans 15 residues. With V trimmed by 0 bases and J by 3 bases, 3 bases remained unmatched. Germline V gene sequence: CDR1 SGDLS, CDR2 YYNGEE. For the CDR3, the DNA is TGTGCCAGCAGCGTAGAAGGGGGCTTCTACAATGAGCAGTTCTTC. It codes for CASSVEGGFYNEQFF. The complete variable domain, with remaining parts taken from reference TRBV9 and TRBJ2-1, reads DSGVTQTPKHLITATGQRVTLRCSPRSGDLSVYWYQQSLDQGLQFLIQYYNGEERAKGNILERFSAQQFPDLHSELNLSSLELGDSALYFCASSVEGGFYNEQFFGPGTRLTVL.

This chain joins TRBV27 and TRBJ1-4; TRBD1 might be the D (5 bases). Germline values: CDR1 MNHEY, CDR2 SMNVEV (reference sequence). The V end was cut by 4 bases, the J end by 6 bases, with 15 bases between. This CDR3 is 15 amino acids long. In DNA form, the CDR3 reads TGTGCCAGCAGTTCCCCGGAGGGGATATATGAAAAACTGTTTTTT. Translated, it gives CASSSPEGIYEKLFF.

This clone appeared a single time. The chain carries TRBV6-5 and TRBJ1-3; a weak D match, TRBD1 (5 bases). The germline gives CDR1 MNHEY, CDR2 SVGAGI. Trimming cost V 5 bases and J 3 bases, with 8 bases left between them. The CDR3 contains 13 residues. The CDR3 reads CASSKGNGNTIYF. The CDR3 DNA reads as TGTGCCAGCAGTAAGGGGAATGGAAACACCATATATTTT.

This sequence joins TRBV30 and TRBJ2-2, with D unclear. The V end lost 1 base, the J end lost 0 bases, and 6 bases lay between the germline ends. The length of the CDR3 is 14 residues. Germline V gene sequence: CDR1 GTSNPN, CDR2 SVGIG (reference sequence). The DNA of the CDR3 is TGTGCCTGGAGTGAACACGCGAACACCGGGGAGCTGTTTTTT. Translated: CAWSEHANTGELFF. Filled out from reference TRBV30 and TRBJ2-2, the complete variable domain reads SQTIHQWPATLVQPVGSPLSLECTVEGTSNPNLYWYRQAAGRGLQLLFYSVGIGQISSEVPQNLSASRPQDRQFILSSKKLLLSDSGFYLCAWSEHANTGELFFGEGSRLTVL.